This T cell receptor beta chain was found in a study of shared clonotypes between healthy human individuals. The data were produced by immunoSEQ multiplex PCR, yet TCRdb's version contains in-frame clones alone and is incomplete. The sample has under 2,500,000 clones, nearly 97% seen once. Trimming cost V 3 bases and J 5 bases; bases outside gene matches: 5. Germline V gives CDR1 SGDLS, CDR2 YYNGEE. The CDR3 spans 14 residues. The sequence derives from a man in his late teens or twenties in good health. The chain recombines TRBV9 with TRBJ2-7; TRBD2 agrees at 10 bases. Sequenced sample: naive CD4+ T cells sorted from blood. Regarding subset: CD45RA+ positively selected. The CDR3 region has the DNA TGTGCCAGCAGCGCCCGACTAGCGGGCCACGAGCAGTACTTC. Residues: CASSARLAGHEQYF.